The 25 T cell receptor beta chains presented below share a single source sample, sequenced in a study of T cell responses to AZD1222 COVID-19 vaccine. Only in-frame clones appear in the TCRdb table, and some are missing; sequencing was by immunoSEQ multiplex PCR. This table holds 100,000 or so clones, about 92% found once. The sample here was peripheral blood, taken on day 0 of AZD1222 vaccination. All receptors derive from an adult in good health.

CDR3 residues: CSVDTGAFTTNEKLFF. Here the CDR3 DNA reads TGCAGCGTTGATACAGGGGCATTCACAACTAATGAAAAACTGTTTTTT. The gene calls are TRBV29-1 and TRBJ1-4, with TRBD1 identical over 7 bases. Germline assignment: CDR1 SQVTM and CDR2 ANQGSEA. The ends lost 3 bases at V and 0 bases at J; junction bases unmatched: 7. The CDR3 is 16 residues long.

The chain is built from TRBV2 and TRBJ1-4, with 7 bases matching TRBD1. This CDR3 comprises 15 residues. Germline CDR1 is SNHLY and CDR2 is FYNNEI. V dropped 6 bases and J dropped 4; count of bases not matched to a gene: 8. The DNA of the CDR3 is TGTGCCAGCAGGAGATTGGGACAGAGTAATGAAAAACTGTTTTTT. The encoded protein is CASRRLGQSNEKLFF.

The rearrangement uses TRBV30 and TRBJ1-1; D might be TRBD1 (6 bases). Trimming took 0 bases from V and 5 from J, leaving 16 bases between them. CDR1 and CDR2 (germline): GTSNPN, SVGIG (reference sequence). The CDR3 is 15 amino acids. CDR3 sequence (DNA): TGTGCCTGGAGTGTACGTCCAGGGGTTAGTACTGAAGCTTTCTTT. Encoded protein: CAWSVRPGVSTEAFF.

This clone has just one count. This rearrangement joins TRBV7-2 to TRBJ2-7, with TRBD2 matching over 10 bases. The CDR3 is made up of 16 amino acids. In germline, CDR1 is SGHTA, CDR2 FQGNSA. V was clipped by 5 bases and J by 0 bases; unmatched bases: 7. The CDR3 is CASSPLSGGSSYEQYF. The CDR3 bases are TGTGCCAGCAGCCCCCTTAGCGGGGGGAGCTCCTACGAGCAGTACTTC.

The chain joins TRBV9 to TRBJ2-1; D gene ambiguous. Trimming took off 0 bases at V and 5 bases at J, with 9 bases between the two ends. CDR3 length equals 14 residues. Germline V gene lookup returns CDR1 SGDLS and CDR2 YYNGEE. The CDR3 is CASSVAPSNNEQFF. The CDR3 coding sequence is TGTGCCAGCAGCGTAGCTCCGAGCAACAATGAGCAGTTCTTC.

The chain links TRBV10-3 to TRBJ2-3, with TRBD2 matching over 8 bases. V dropped 3 bases and J dropped 1; count of bases not matched to a gene: 0. This CDR3 contains 14 residues. Germline V lookup: CDR1 ENHRY, CDR2 SYGVKD. CDR3 loop: CAISDGRGTDTQYF. CDR3 bases: TGTGCCATCAGTGACGGGAGGGGCACAGATACGCAGTATTTT.

This chain connects TRBV7-2 to TRBJ2-5; 10 bases agree with TRBD2. This CDR3 contains 15 residues. Germline values: CDR1 SGHTA, CDR2 FQGNSA. Trimming removed 2 bases from V and 5 bases from J; junction bases left unmatched: 5. CDR3 in amino acids: CASSLSGGATETQYF. The CDR3 DNA follows: TGTGCCAGCAGCTTAAGCGGGGGGGCCACGGAGACCCAGTACTTC.

This chain joins TRBV24-1 and TRBJ2-5, with TRBD1 identical over 12 bases. The V gene's germline CDR1 is KGHDR and CDR2 SFDVKD. Trimming removed 2 bases from V and 5 bases from J; junction bases left unmatched: 11. The CDR3 covers 18 residues. CDR3 region: CATSDSDAGQGALETQYF. CDR3 in DNA: TGTGCCACCAGTGATTCTGATGCGGGACAGGGGGCTTTGGAGACCCAGTACTTC.

The chain is built from TRBV14 and TRBJ2-1; D may be TRBD2 (5 bases). Trimming pared 3 bases from V and 8 bases from J, leaving 11 bases between. CDR3 length equals 13 residues. The V gene's germline CDR1 is SGHDN and CDR2 FVKESK. This CDR3 reads CASSQRVFDEQFF. CDR3 coding DNA: TGTGCCAGCAGCCAGCGGGTTTTCGATGAGCAGTTCTTC.

This chain connects TRBV15 to TRBJ2-5, with 7 nucleotides matching TRBD2. The CDR3 consists of 14 residues. Per the germline V gene, CDR1 is LNHNV and CDR2 is YYDKDF (reference sequence). After removal of 0 bases from V and 3 bases from J, the junction contained 1 base not matched to a gene. In DNA, the CDR3 is TGTGCCACCAGCAGAGAGGCGGGGGAAGAGACCCAGTACTTC. It specifies CATSREAGEETQYF. Variable domain in full (rest from reference TRBV15 and TRBJ2-5): DAMVIQNPRYQVTQFGKPVTLSCSQTLNHNVMYWYQQKSSQAPKLLFHYYDKDFNNEADTPDNFQSRRPNTSFCFLDIRSPGLGDTAMYLCATSREAGEETQYFGPGTRLLVL.

J is TRBJ2-3 and V is TRBV28, with 10 bases matching TRBD1. V shed 6 bases, J shed 4 bases, and the junction held 7 bases outside the gene matches. This CDR3 is built from 15 residues. The V gene's germline CDR1 is MDHEN and CDR2 SYDVKM. The CDR3 reads CASRPDRGFADTQYF. Here the CDR3 DNA reads TGTGCCAGCAGACCGGACAGGGGGTTCGCAGATACGCAGTATTTT.

In this sample, this clone turned up once. The chain carries TRBV19 and TRBJ2-3; D is undetermined. The CDR3 has 16 residues. With 3 bases removed from V and 2 bases from J, the gap between germline ends came to 15 bases. Germline V gene sequence: CDR1 LNHDA, CDR2 SQIVND (reference sequence). The CDR3: CASSMKVRPNTDTQYF. The CDR3 DNA reads as TGTGCCAGTAGTATGAAAGTCAGGCCGAACACAGATACGCAGTATTTT.

CDR3 sequence reads: CASSHPTGSNYGYTF. In nucleotides, the CDR3 is TGCGCCAGCAGCCACCCCACGGGCAGCAACTATGGCTACACCTTC. The chain recombines TRBV4-3 with TRBJ1-2; D unresolved. The CDR3 extends over 15 amino acids. Germline values: CDR1 LGHNA, CDR2 YSLEER. With 3 bases removed from V and 2 bases from J, the gap between germline ends came to 13 bases.

This clone has a single count. The chain is built from TRBV7-3 and TRBJ1-2; D unresolved. CDR3 length: 15 residues. V was trimmed by 5 bases and J by 2 bases, leaving 15 bases between them. CDR1 is SGHTA and CDR2 is FQGTGA in the germline V gene. CDR3 in DNA: TGTGCCAGCAGCCCGACCGGGTCCCTAAACTATGGCTACACCTTC. It specifies CASSPTGSLNYGYTF.

V usage is TRBV12-3 or TRBV12-4 and J usage is TRBJ2-7, with 8 bases aligning to TRBD1. With 5 bases clipped from V and 6 bases from J, the junction kept 3 bases outside the gene matches. The CDR3 is 12 residues long. CDR3 region: CASSPGQVEQYF. The CDR3 coding sequence is TGTGCCAGCAGTCCGGGACAGGTCGAGCAGTACTTC.

The chain recombines TRBV5-5 with TRBJ1-4, with 7 bases aligning to TRBD1. The CDR3 length is 14 residues. Germline CDR1 is SGHKS and CDR2 is YYEKEE (reference sequence). Trimming removed 4 bases from V and 4 bases from J; junction bases left unmatched: 4. The CDR3 DNA sequence: TGTGCCAGCAGCGGGACAGACTATAATGAAAAACTGTTTTTT. Translation gives CASSGTDYNEKLFF.

The rearrangement links TRBV3-1 (or the pseudogene TRBV3-2) to TRBJ1-6, with D tentatively TRBD1 (5 bases). Germline CDR1 and CDR2: LGHDT and YNNKEL (reference sequence). The germline V and J ends were trimmed by 1 base and 9 bases, with 13 bases remaining between them. The CDR3 has 15 residues. CDR3 coding DNA: TGTGCCAGCAGCCAAGTTCGGGACTCCCTTTCACCCCTCCACTTT. As protein: CASSQVRDSLSPLHF.

This clone was found a few times. This chain links TRBV5-1 with TRBJ1-2; D might be TRBD1 (5 bases). The V and J ends lost 3 bases and 0 bases respectively, with 18 bases between them. Germline V CDR1 and CDR2: SGHRS, YFSETQ. This CDR3 is built from 17 residues. CDR3 loop: CASSSEPPQATNYGYTF. CDR3 nucleotides: TGCGCCAGCAGCTCTGAACCCCCACAGGCGACTAACTATGGCTACACCTTC.

J is TRBJ1-4 and V is TRBV10-3, with D perhaps matching TRBD1 (5 bases). Germline CDR1 and CDR2: ENHRY and SYGVKD. Trimming took off 2 bases at V and 7 bases at J, with 17 bases between the two ends. This CDR3 is 16 amino acids long. Here the CDR3 reads CAISEGRGSGIEKLFF. In nucleotides, the CDR3 is TGTGCCATCAGTGAGGGAAGGGGCTCGGGGATTGAAAAACTGTTTTTT.

On this clone: The junction and the germline gene differ at one end; a read error may be behind it. The chain joins TRBV9 to TRBJ1-2; 7 nucleotides agree with TRBD1. In germline, CDR1 is SGDLS, CDR2 YYNGEE. This CDR3 has 12 residues. CDR3 residues: CAGSDTGAGYTF. Written as DNA, the CDR3 is TGTGCCGGCAGCGATACAGGGGCGGGCTACACCTTC. The full variable domain, completed using reference TRBV9 and TRBJ1-2, is DSGVTQTPKHLITATGQRVTLRCSPRSGDLSVYWYQQSLDQGLQFLIQYYNGEERAKGNILERFSAQQFPDLHSELNLSSLELGDSALYFCAGSDTGAGYTFGSGTRLTVV.

This clone came up once. V is TRBV19 and J is TRBJ1-2, with D uncertain. The length of the CDR3 is 13 residues. Trimming took 3 bases from V and 4 from J, leaving 9 bases between them. Germline values: CDR1 LNHDA, CDR2 SQIVND (reference sequence). CDR3 nucleotides: TGTGCCAGTAGTATTTCGCTGCCCTATGGCTACACCTTC. Translating gives CASSISLPYGYTF.

This clone was seen a single time. The chain is built from TRBV4-2 and TRBJ2-3; TRBD1 or TRBD2 may be the D gene (5 bases each). Germline V gene data show CDR1 as LGHNA and CDR2 as YNFKEQ. The CDR3 has 15 residues. V was trimmed by 4 bases and J by 1 base, leaving 12 bases between them. In nucleotides, the CDR3 is TGTGCCAGCAGCCCCAGGGACGGAGGCACAGATACGCAGTATTTT. Translation: CASSPRDGGTDTQYF.

Written as DNA, the CDR3 is TGTGCCAGCAGCGTAGAAGTGGACTCTGGAAACACCATATATTTT. This sequence encodes CASSVEVDSGNTIYF. The V call is TRBV9, the J call TRBJ1-3; D not resolved. Trimming pared 0 bases from V and 0 bases from J, leaving 7 bases between. The length of the CDR3 is 15 residues. Germline lookup yields CDR1 SGDLS and CDR2 YYNGEE.

The sample holds a few counts of this clone. The chain combines TRBV5-1 with TRBJ2-7, with D maybe TRBD1 (5 bases). The CDR3 loop spans 15 amino acids. CDR1 SGHRS and CDR2 YFSETQ come from the germline V gene. The V end lost 4 bases, the J end lost 0 bases, and 14 bases lay between the germline ends. The CDR3 sequence: CASSPRGQSSYEQYF. As DNA, the CDR3 is TGCGCCAGCAGCCCGAGAGGACAAAGCTCCTACGAGCAGTACTTC.

The chain combines TRBV28 with TRBJ2-7, with D perhaps matching TRBD1 or TRBD2 (5 bases each). Germline CDR1 is MDHEN and CDR2 is SYDVKM. There are 11 residues in the CDR3. Trimming removed 11 bases at V and 2 bases at J, with 10 bases between. The DNA of the CDR3 is TGTGCCGGGGGATCCCCCTACGAGCAGTACTTC. It yields the protein CAGGSPYEQYF.